The subject of this entry is one T cell receptor beta chain. What it binds is unknown. Recent acute infections and vaccinations were absent in the healthy HIV-negative adult donors. All of the donors resided in Nashville, Tennessee, and each was a Caucasian adult. This entry belongs to a study of shared clonotypes between healthy human individuals. TCRdb keeps only in-frame clones here, not all; method: immunoSEQ multiplex PCR. The data hold hundreds of thousands of clones, with roughly 79% observed a single time. The CDR3 is made up of 11 amino acids. The V end was cut by 10 bases, the J end by 3 bases, with 9 bases between. CDR1 is MDHEN and CDR2 is SYDVKM in the germline V gene. Findings of the study overall: It was expected that sequencing depth would affect clonotype sharing among donors. Investigators collected only blood, and repertoires in tissues likely differ.

This receptor was obtained from a woman aged 40 to 50 in good health. Some clones in this sample may be carry-over from other donors' samples. Sequenced sample: PBMCs. This chain connects TRBV28 to TRBJ1-2, with D unclear. The CDR3 DNA is TGTGCCACCCTGGAGGACTATGGCTACACCTTC. It specifies CATLEDYGYTF.